What follows are 18 T cell receptor beta chains derived from one specimen sequenced in a study of long-term antiretroviral therapy in people with HIV. Researchers report immunoSEQ v3.0 was run at survey level. TCRdb's copy holds only in-frame clones and misses some; the assay was immunoSEQ multiplex PCR. The sample holds nearly 25,000 clones, around three quarters seen once. The sample was unsorted PBMCs, taken 1.2 years after starting antiretroviral therapy. The receptor source for this set is a woman aged 40 to 50 with HIV.

The rearrangement uses TRBV5-6 and TRBJ2-1; 12 bases are shared with TRBD2. Germline CDR1 is SGHDT and CDR2 is YYEEEE. J was trimmed by 7 bases and V by 4 bases; bases with no gene match: 9. The CDR3 contains 16 residues. CDR3 bases: TGTGCCAGCAGCCTACGACTAGCGGGAGTAAGGAATGAGCAGTTCTTC. It translates to CASSLRLAGVRNEQFF.

The chain uses TRBV7-9 and TRBJ2-1; 12 bases are shared with TRBD2. Germline V gene data show CDR1 as SEHNR and CDR2 as FQNEAQ (reference sequence). The CDR3 extends over 16 amino acids. The V gene end was trimmed by 5 bases and the J gene end by 5 bases; junction bases not matched to a gene: 7. CDR3 coding DNA: TGTGCCAGCAGCCTCCCTAGCGGGGGGGCTGACAATGAGCAGTTCTTC. It codes for CASSLPSGGADNEQFF.

V and J are TRBV5-1 and TRBJ1-4; the D is unclear. V was cut by 0 bases and J by 5 bases, with 8 bases left in between. Germline CDR1 reads SGHRS; CDR2 reads YFSETQ. The length of the CDR3 is 14 residues. CDR3 loop: CASSLEQPNEKLFF. The CDR3 region has the DNA TGCGCCAGCAGCTTGGAACAGCCAAATGAAAAACTGTTTTTT.

This clone appeared a single time. The chain uses TRBV7-9 and TRBJ2-5; D not certain. This CDR3 contains 14 residues. V was cut by 3 bases and J by 0 bases, with 8 bases left in between. Germline CDR1 is SEHNR and CDR2 is FQNEAQ (reference sequence). CDR3: CASSFQANQETQYF. The CDR3 nucleotides are TGTGCCAGCAGCTTCCAGGCCAACCAAGAGACCCAGTACTTC.

The genes are TRBV19 and TRBJ1-2; no firm D call. V was trimmed by 4 bases and J by 6 bases, leaving 15 bases between them. Germline lookup yields CDR1 LNHDA and CDR2 SQIVND (reference sequence). The CDR3 sequence is 14 residues long. CDR3 sequence: CASSRLEGWNGYTF. DNA for the CDR3: TGTGCCAGTAGTAGACTCGAGGGCTGGAATGGCTACACCTTC.

The genes are TRBV5-1 and TRBJ2-5, with D perhaps TRBD1 (6 bases). The germline V and J ends were trimmed by 4 bases and 1 base, with 11 bases remaining between them. The CDR3 runs to 14 residues. Germline assignment: CDR1 SGHRS and CDR2 YFSETQ. CDR3 in DNA: TGCGCCAGCAGCCCCGGACAGCTCCAAGAGACCCAGTACTTC. This translates into CASSPGQLQETQYF.

The V gene is TRBV7-9, the J gene TRBJ2-3; 7 bases align to TRBD1. Germline loops: CDR1 SEHNR, CDR2 FQNEAQ (reference sequence). Losses at the gene ends were 1 base for V and 5 bases for J; bases not matched to a gene: 6. CDR3 length: 15 residues. CDR3 sequence reads: CASSLGRGSGDTQYF. The CDR3 region has the DNA TGTGCCAGCAGCTTAGGCAGGGGGAGTGGAGATACGCAGTATTTT.

V is TRBV27 and J is TRBJ1-5; TRBD1 is a possible D gene (6 bases). V was clipped by 0 bases and J by 4 bases, with 10 bases between them. The CDR3 spans 15 residues. Per germline, CDR1 MNHEY and CDR2 SMNVEV (reference sequence). The DNA of the CDR3 is TGTGCCAGCAGTTTATCGTGGGGGGCGAATCAGCCCCAGCATTTT. This codes for CASSLSWGANQPQHF.

V usage is TRBV12-5 and J usage is TRBJ2-1, with D perhaps TRBD1 or TRBD2 (5 bases each). The CDR3 runs 16 residues. The germline CDR1 and CDR2 sequences are LGHNT and FRNRAP. Trimming removed 1 base from V and 3 bases from J, with 13 bases in between. The CDR3 reads CASGLGSGSNYNEQFF. The CDR3 DNA is TGTGCTAGTGGTTTGGGATCAGGGAGCAACTACAATGAGCAGTTCTTC.

The chain combines TRBV12-5 with TRBJ2-5; D tentatively reads TRBD1 or TRBD2 (5 bases each). The V end was cut by 1 base, the J end by 4 bases, with 13 bases between. Germline CDR1 LGHNT, CDR2 FRNRAP. This CDR3 has 15 residues. The DNA of the CDR3 is TGTGCTAGTGGTTTGGCTGGACTTGGGGGAGAGACCCAGTACTTC. Translating gives CASGLAGLGGETQYF. Supplemented by reference TRBV12-5 and TRBJ2-5, the full variable domain reads DARVTQTPRHKVTEMGQEVTMRCQPILGHNTVFWYRQTMMQGLELLAYFRNRAPLDDSGMPKDRFSAEMPDATLATLKIQPSEPRDSAVYFCASGLAGLGGETQYFGPGTRLLVL.

The chain is built from TRBV19 and TRBJ2-3; D might be TRBD2 (7 bases). CDR3 size: 16 residues. V lost 5 bases, J lost 2 bases, and 17 bases lay in between. Germline values: CDR1 LNHDA, CDR2 SQIVND (reference sequence). The CDR3 here is CASSALGGRVTDTQYF. CDR3 sequence (DNA): TGTGCCAGTAGTGCGCTGGGGGGGCGGGTCACAGATACGCAGTATTTT.

This clone was seen a handful of times. The CDR3: CASSQEIQAERTGELFF. CDR3 nucleotides: TGTGCCAGCAGCCAAGAGATTCAAGCGGAGAGAACCGGGGAGCTGTTTTTT. The chain joins TRBV4-2 to TRBJ2-2, with TRBD2 as a possible D gene (5 bases). The CDR3 runs 17 residues. The V and J ends lost 0 bases and 5 bases respectively, with 16 bases between them. Germline V gene sequence: CDR1 LGHNA, CDR2 YNFKEQ.

In this sample, this clone turned up once. This chain links TRBV11-2 with TRBJ2-7; 11 bases are shared with TRBD1. The CDR3 runs to 17 residues. CDR1 is SGHAT and CDR2 is FQNNGV in the germline V gene. Losses at the gene ends were 0 bases for V and 1 base for J; bases not matched to a gene: 5. The CDR3 nucleotides read TGTGCCAGCAGCTTAGAATGGGGACAGGGGGGATCCTACGAGCAGTACTTC. It is translated as CASSLEWGQGGSYEQYF. Combining the CDR3 with reference TRBV11-2 and TRBJ2-7 gives the whole variable domain EAGVAQSPRYKIIEKRQSVAFWCNPISGHATLYWYQQILGQGPKLLIQFQNNGVVDDSQLPKDRFSAERLKGVDSTLKIQPAKLEDSAVYLCASSLEWGQGGSYEQYFGPGTRLTVT.

CDR3 in amino acids: CATRDHGGRGNEQFF. CDR3 nucleotides: TGTGCCACCAGAGATCATGGTGGCAGGGGGAATGAGCAGTTCTTC. This chain uses TRBV15 with TRBJ2-1, with 7 bases aligning to TRBD1. The germline V gene encodes CDR1 LNHNV and CDR2 YYDKDF (reference sequence). This CDR3 has 15 amino acids. With 6 bases clipped from V and 7 bases from J, the junction kept 12 bases outside the gene matches.

J is TRBJ2-3 and V is TRBV10-2, with 8 bases that match TRBD2. Germline lookup yields CDR1 WSHSY and CDR2 SAAADI. J gave up 1 base and V 11 bases, and 8 bases lay outside the gene matches. CDR3 length equals 14 residues. The CDR3 region is CASRRGVGTDTQYF. Here the CDR3 DNA reads TGCGCCTCACGGCGGGGGGTCGGCACAGATACGCAGTATTTT.

This clone is categorized as hyperexpanded. The CDR3 DNA follows: TGTGCCAGTAGTATGGCGGGATCCTCGTCCTACGAGCAGTACTTC. This sequence encodes CASSMAGSSSYEQYF. The chain has TRBV19 and TRBJ2-7; tentatively, D is TRBD2 (6 bases). Germline V CDR1 and CDR2: LNHDA, SQIVND (reference sequence). The CDR3 is 15 residues long. V shed 3 bases and J shed 1 base, with 13 bases lying between them.

V gene TRBV18 combines with J gene TRBJ1-1, with 9 bases matching TRBD1. This CDR3 is 14 amino acids long. Trimming took 5 bases from V and 1 from J; bases not matched to a gene: 2. The germline CDR1 and CDR2 sequences are KGHSH and LQKENI. DNA of the CDR3: TGTGCCAGCTCAGGGGGACAGGGGAACACTGAAGCTTTCTTT. This sequence encodes CASSGGQGNTEAFF.

The CDR3: CASSFGQLSGNTIYF. CDR3 DNA: TGTGCCAGCAGCTTTGGACAGCTTTCTGGAAACACCATATATTTT. The V gene is TRBV5-6, the J gene TRBJ1-3; possible D gene TRBD1, 6 bases. The V end was cut by 2 bases, the J end by 1 base, with 10 bases between. The germline CDR1 and CDR2 sequences are SGHDT and YYEEEE. This CDR3 has 15 residues.